These T cell receptor beta chains were read from a single sample in a study of T-cell reconstitution after alpha-beta-depleted transplantation in children. TCRdb used MiXCR to reprocess the PCR reads, holding one entry per CDR3 protein. The sample contains some 600,000 distinct CDR3 sequences, roughly 13% of which appear only once. The starting material was PBMCs, mostly from graft donor cells, obtained 360 days after TCRalphabeta/CD19-depleted stem cell transplant. All receptors come from a male patient between 10 and 17 years old who had a stem cell transplant for acute myeloid leukemia, so the T cells may come from the graft donor. Each CDR3 is given with its conserved first and last residue. The order of the fields is V gene, D gene, clone size, J gene, CDR3 protein, CDR3 DNA. The D gene is left open where the match is weak. Some rows mark clone size as missing; the rest say once, few, many or name a class of expanded clone.

TRBV29-1	-	few	TRBJ2-7	CSVGYSYEQYF	TGCAGCGTGGGCTATTCCTACGAGCAGTACTTC
TRBV15	-	few	TRBJ2-7	CATSRDQSYEQYF	TGTGCCACCAGCAGAGATCAATCCTACGAGCAGTACTTC
TRBV6-2/TRBV6-3	-	-	TRBJ2-7	CASSYSNFGTLYEQYF	TGTGCCAGCAGTTACTCGAATTTCGGGACTCTCTACGAGCAGTACTTC
TRBV12-3/TRBV12-4	TRBD1	few	TRBJ1-5	CASSADGYRGQPQHF	TGTGCCAGCAGTGCCGACGGATACAGGGGTCAGCCCCAGCATTTT
TRBV4-3	TRBD1	few	TRBJ1-2	CASSHATGGAHGYTF	TGCGCCAGCAGCCACGCAACAGGGGGAGCTCATGGCTACACCTTC
TRBV20-1	-	few	TRBJ2-3	CSAPLTPDTQYF	TGCAGTGCTCCCCTGACACCGGATACGCAGTATTTT
TRBV2	-	-	TRBJ2-7	CASSEWSGVSNEQYF	TGTGCCAGCAGTGAATGGTCAGGGGTTTCCAACGAGCAGTACTTC
TRBV11-2	-	-	TRBJ2-7	CASRGLGSVRSYEQYF	TGTGCCAGCAGGGGACTGGGGTCGGTGCGTTCCTACGAGCAGTACTTC
TRBV27	-	few	TRBJ2-3	CASSRNLMPIMGDTQYF	TGTGCCAGCAGTCGTAATTTGATGCCCATAATGGGAGATACGCAGTATTTT
TRBV29-1	-	many	TRBJ1-1	CSVATGGGYTEAFF	TGCAGCGTCGCGACAGGAGGGGGTTACACTGAAGCTTTCTTT
TRBV5-1	TRBD1	-	TRBJ2-5	CASSLGADRVPETQYF	TGCGCCAGCAGCTTGGGGGCCGACAGGGTCCCAGAGACCCAGTACTTC
TRBV7-9	TRBD2	few	TRBJ2-3	CASSSISGRALDTQYF	TGTGCCAGCAGCTCGATTAGCGGGAGGGCCCTGGATACGCAGTATTTT
TRBV28	-	many	TRBJ2-6	CASKQPGANVLTF	TGTGCCAGCAAACAGCCTGGGGCCAACGTCCTGACTTTC
TRBV6-1	TRBD1	few	TRBJ1-4	CASSALTGYTAELFF	TGTGCCAGCAGTGCCCTGACAGGGTATACGGCAGAACTGTTTTTT
TRBV6-1	-	few	TRBJ2-7	CASVRGVLGSYEQYF	TGTGCCAGCGTAAGGGGAGTTTTGGGCTCCTACGAGCAGTACTTC
TRBV5-1	-	few	TRBJ2-3	CASSLGQATDTQYF	TGCGCCAGCAGCTTGGGACAGGCCACAGATACGCAGTATTTT
TRBV19	TRBD2	few	TRBJ2-1	CASSKLAGVSYNEQFF	TGTGCCAGTAGTAAACTAGCGGGAGTATCCTACAATGAGCAGTTCTTC
TRBV10-3	-	-	TRBJ2-5	CAISESTQETQYF	TGTGCCATCAGTGAATCTACTCAAGAGACCCAGTACTTC
TRBV6-5	TRBD1	many	TRBJ1-6	CASSYYLSQGDSPLHF	TGTGCCAGCAGTTACTATTTATCACAGGGGGATTCACCCCTCCACTTT
TRBV12-3/TRBV12-4	-	many	TRBJ2-3	CASSSRGETDTQYF	TGTGCCAGCAGTTCCAGGGGGGAAACAGATACGCAGTATTTT
TRBV5-1	-	-	TRBJ2-2	CASSPPRISGELFF	TGCGCCAGCAGCCCGCCACGGATTTCCGGGGAGCTGTTTTTT
TRBV5-1	-	-	TRBJ2-2	CASSYGGTHTGELFF	TGCGCCAGCAGCTATGGCGGGACACACACCGGGGAGCTGTTTTTT
TRBV28	-	many	TRBJ2-3	CASSLSVRVPGDTQYF	TGTGCCAGCAGTTTATCGGTCAGGGTCCCCGGGGATACGCAGTATTTT
TRBV6-1	TRBD2	-	TRBJ2-7	CASSVTTRTSGTYSYEQYF	TGTGCCAGCAGTGTAACGACGAGGACTAGCGGGACATACTCCTACGAGCAGTACTTC
TRBV7-2	-	-	TRBJ2-5	CASSQRGLSGTQYF	TGTGCCAGCAGTCAACGCGGACTATCCGGGACCCAGTACTTC
TRBV27	-	few	TRBJ2-6	CASSPVGQGGSGANVLTF	TGTGCCAGCAGCCCGGTGGGACAAGGGGGTTCTGGGGCCAACGTCCTGACTTTC
TRBV12-3/TRBV12-4	-	few	TRBJ2-2	CASVWGRPSAGELFF	TGTGCCAGCGTCTGGGGGCGGCCGAGCGCCGGGGAGCTGTTTTTT
TRBV30	-	-	TRBJ2-1	CAWSVFGADYNEQFF	TGTGCCTGGAGTGTTTTTGGGGCGGACTACAATGAGCAGTTCTTC
TRBV5-1	TRBD1	many	TRBJ2-1	CASSSQGEWSYNEQFF	TGCGCCAGCAGCAGCCAGGGGGAGTGGTCCTACAATGAGCAGTTCTTC
TRBV18	-	many	TRBJ2-1	CASSIKGTNEQFF	TGTGCCAGCTCTATTAAGGGGACCAATGAGCAGTTCTTC
TRBV11-2	-	-	TRBJ2-7	CASSLDRRGPFYEQYF	TGTGCCAGCAGCTTAGATAGGCGGGGCCCCTTTTACGAGCAGTACTTC
TRBV4-2	TRBD2	many	TRBJ2-1	CASSHSLAGPSYNEQFF	TGTGCCAGCAGCCACAGCTTAGCGGGCCCTTCCTACAATGAGCAGTTCTTC
TRBV7-3	TRBD2	-	TRBJ2-1	CASSFQREYGEQFF	TGTGCCAGCAGCTTCCAGCGGGAGTATGGAGAGCAGTTCTTC
TRBV7-2	-	few	TRBJ2-7	CASSLSPSADEQYF	TGTGCCAGCAGCTTATCCCCTAGCGCTGACGAGCAGTACTTC
TRBV7-9	TRBD2	-	TRBJ2-7	CASSSLKGSGTYEQYF	TGTGCCAGCAGCTCGTTAAAGGGTAGCGGGACCTACGAGCAGTACTTC
TRBV12-5	-	few	TRBJ2-7	CASGLSVVRQYF	TGTGCTAGTGGTTTGTCAGTCGTACGGCAGTACTTC
TRBV2	-	many	TRBJ1-1	CASSASNGGAFF	TGTGCCAGCAGTGCTTCTAATGGGGGAGCTTTCTTT
TRBV7-9	-	-	TRBJ2-1	CASSLGYREQFF	TGTGCCAGCAGCTTGGGATACCGCGAGCAGTTCTTC
TRBV7-9	-	few	TRBJ1-4	CASSSQTQSVFF	TGTGCCAGCAGCTCCCAGACCCAATCGGTGTTTTTT
TRBV29-1	TRBD1	-	TRBJ2-7	CSGTTGQGAHEQYF	TGCAGCGGGACGACGGGACAGGGAGCCCACGAGCAGTACTTC
TRBV20-1	-	many	TRBJ2-5	CSAPFAFKETQYF	TGCAGTGCCCCCTTCGCCTTTAAAGAGACCCAGTACTTC